This T cell receptor (beta chain) was obtained from a study of a mutant IDH1 vaccine in newly diagnosed glioma. Looking at the study overall: Patients had received radiotherapy, temozolomide, or both previously, most receiving both.

The CDR3 is 14 residues long. The germline gives CDR1 SEHNR, CDR2 FQNEAQ (reference sequence). J was trimmed by 1 base and V by 5 bases; bases with no gene match: 2. Generated by immunoSEQ multiplex PCR, the TCRdb table keeps only in-frame clones and is missing some. Here the sample spans 45,000 to 60,000 clones, 88% being singletons. Time point indicated: week 35, safety follow-up. All doses held 300 ug of mutant IDH1 20-mer peptide, with topical imiquimod. As to this clone: Its antigen remains unidentified.

Study-wide results and limits: Shifts in the top peripheral T cell clonotypes seemed unrelated to pseudoprogression.

The receptor comes from a woman aged 40 to 55 with glioma. This chain connects TRBV7-9 to TRBJ2-5, with 9 bases identical to TRBD2. The source was PBMCs, collected from a glioma patient whose treatment included an IDH1 peptide vaccine. The CDR3 DNA reads TGTGCCAGCAGCCGGGGACTAGCCCAAGAGACCCAGTACTTC. Encoded protein: CASSRGLAQETQYF.